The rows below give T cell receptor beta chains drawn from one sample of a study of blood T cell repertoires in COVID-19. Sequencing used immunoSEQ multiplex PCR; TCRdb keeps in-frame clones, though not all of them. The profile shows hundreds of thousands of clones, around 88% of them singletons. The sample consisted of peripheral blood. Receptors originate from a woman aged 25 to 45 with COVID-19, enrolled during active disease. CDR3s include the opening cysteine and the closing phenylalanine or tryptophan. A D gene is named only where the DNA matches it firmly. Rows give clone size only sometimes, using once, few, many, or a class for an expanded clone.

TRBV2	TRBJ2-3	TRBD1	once	TGTGCCAGCAGACCGGGACAGGCCACAGATACGCAGTATTTT	CASRPGQATDTQYF
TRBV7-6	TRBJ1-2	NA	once	TGTGCCAGCAGCTTAGGGGGGAACAGGGTAGAGGGCTACACCTTC	CASSLGGNRVEGYTF
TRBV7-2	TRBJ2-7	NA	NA	TGTGCCAGCAGCTTAGTTGGGGGCGCGGAACACGAGCAGTACTTC	CASSLVGGAEHEQYF
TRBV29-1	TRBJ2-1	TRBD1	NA	TGCAGCGTCGACAGGGGACCGTACAATGAGCAGTTCTTC	CSVDRGPYNEQFF
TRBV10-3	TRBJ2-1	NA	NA	TGTGCCATCAGTGACAGACAGAACAATGAGCAGTTCTTC	CAISDRQNNEQFF
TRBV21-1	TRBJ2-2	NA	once	TGTGCCAGCAGCAAAGAGGGGCCAGGAGAGTCCGGGGAGCTGTTTTTT	CASSKEGPGESGELFF
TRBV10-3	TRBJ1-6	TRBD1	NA	TGTGCCATCAGTGAAACGGACAGGGGAGGAAGGCCCCTCCACTTT	CAISETDRGGRPLHF
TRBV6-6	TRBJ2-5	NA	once	TGTGCCTCTTCCCTGGCTAGCCGCGAGACCCAGTACTTC	CASSLASRETQYF
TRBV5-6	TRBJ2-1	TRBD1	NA	TGTGCCAGCAGCCCGGGACAGGGACTTGTGTTCTTC	CASSPGQGLVFF
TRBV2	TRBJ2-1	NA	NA	TGTGCCAGCAGTGTGAGTAGCCCGGCCTACAATGAGCAGTTCTTC	CASSVSSPAYNEQFF
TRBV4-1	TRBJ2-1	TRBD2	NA	TGCGCCAGCAGCCAAAGCGGGGGGGCCAAGAATGAGCAGTTCTTC	CASSQSGGAKNEQFF